The 8 T cell receptor beta chains presented below share a single source sample, sequenced in a study of blood T cells in healthy people across ages. Combining a sample-barcoded 5' primer with a J-beta primer mix, a second PCR ran for 7 to 11 cycles. MiXCR, run by TCRdb on the 5' RACE reads, gives a single entry per CDR3 protein. The data show 1.5 million to 2 million distinct CDR3 sequences, roughly two fifths seen once. Sequencing was done on a sample of blood. All receptors come from a human donor in good health.

This chain connects TRBV9 to TRBJ2-5; D may be TRBD2 (5 bases). Trimming removed 0 bases at V and 0 bases at J, with 15 bases between. The CDR3 is 17 amino acids. Germline values: CDR1 SGDLS, CDR2 YYNGEE. CDR3 nucleotide sequence: TGTGCCAGCAGCGTAGGGCGGGTCACCTTGTACCAAGAGACCCAGTACTTC. Translated, it gives CASSVGRVTLYQETQYF.

This clonotype was counted a few times. This rearrangement joins TRBV6-2 or TRBV6-3 to TRBJ2-1, with D hard to call. Germline lookup yields CDR1 MNHEY and CDR2 SVGEGT. V lost 0 bases and J lost 6, with 12 bases in between. The CDR3 totals 15 residues. This chain's CDR3 is CASSYSAGLLNEQFF. The CDR3 DNA is TGTGCCAGCAGTTACTCTGCTGGGCTGCTCAATGAGCAGTTCTTC.

The chain uses TRBV20-1 and TRBJ2-7, with 11 positions matching TRBD2. Germline CDR1 and CDR2: DFQATT and SNEGSKA (reference sequence). Trimming at V came to 0 bases and at J to 0 bases, leaving 7 bases not matched to a gene. This CDR3 spans 17 amino acids. CDR3 sequence (DNA): TGCAGTGCTAGAGATTCCGCTAGCGGGAGGATCTCCTACGAGCAGTACTTC. Translation gives CSARDSASGRISYEQYF.

Concerning this clonotype itself: One end of the junction is discordant with germline, which a read error may explain. The gene calls are TRBV11-2 and TRBJ2-3, with D tentatively TRBD2 (6 bases). Germline CDR1 SGHAT, CDR2 FQNNGV. This CDR3 contains 18 residues. The CDR3 DNA is TGTGCCAGCAGCCCCGGTCGAGGCGGGGCCGTTAGCACAGATGCGCAGTATTTT. It yields the protein CASSPGRGGAVSTDAQYF. Supplemented by reference TRBV11-2 and TRBJ2-3, the full variable domain reads EAGVAQSPRYKIIEKRQSVAFWCNPISGHATLYWYQQILGQGPKLLIQFQNNGVVDDSQLPKDRFSAERLKGVDSTLKIQPAKLEDSAVYLCASSPGRGGAVSTDAQYFGPGTRLTVL.

This clonotype has at least ten counts. CDR3 residues: CASSPGSWGQETQYF. DNA of the CDR3: TGTGCCAGCAGTCCAGGGAGTTGGGGACAAGAGACCCAGTACTTC. This rearrangement joins TRBV27 to TRBJ2-5; D possibly matches TRBD1 or TRBD2 (5 bases each). CDR3 length equals 15 residues. Trimming cost V 5 bases and J 2 bases, with 15 bases left between them. The germline CDR1 and CDR2 sequences are MNHEY and SMNVEV (reference sequence).

Points on this clonotype: Its ends do not fully match the called genes, so a read error is possible. This chain uses TRBV12-3 or TRBV12-4 with TRBJ2-5; D gene uncertain. The CDR3 covers 13 residues. The CDR3, as DNA: TGTGCCGGCAGTCCCGAGACGACGGAGACCCAGTACTTC. This codes for CAGSPETTETQYF.

V usage is TRBV5-1 and J usage is TRBJ2-7, with 7 bases fitting TRBD1. V was clipped by 4 bases and J by 3 bases; unmatched bases: 10. Germline lookup yields CDR1 SGHRS and CDR2 YFSETQ. The CDR3 has 15 residues. In DNA form, the CDR3 reads TGCGCCAGCAGCCCCGGGTCGGGGACAGACTACGAGCAGTACTTC. This gives the protein CASSPGSGTDYEQYF.

The chain recombines TRBV29-1 with TRBJ2-3; no clear D. Germline assignment: CDR1 SQVTM and CDR2 ANQGSEA. Trimming pared 6 bases from V and 6 bases from J, leaving 10 bases between. The CDR3 runs to 11 residues. For the CDR3, the DNA is TGCAGCGTCCTCGAGCCGGATACGCAGTATTTT. This encodes CSVLEPDTQYF.